The clone carrying this TCR beta chain was found many times. The data originate from a study of identical twins. Each CDR3 protein is one row after TCRdb ran MiXCR on the 5' RACE reads. In the table there are 700,000 or so distinct CDR3 sequences, over 20% of which are singletons. V lost 6 bases and J lost 5; bases outside the gene matches: 5. This CDR3 comprises 14 residues. Germline CDR1 ENHRY, CDR2 SYGVKD. The same sample was also used in a study of T cells expressing NK-cell markers.

The sequence derives from a woman aged 18-30 years in good health. The J gene is TRBJ2-1, the V gene TRBV10-3; TRBD2 matches at 9 bases. Input material: PBMCs. CDR3 in amino acids: CAIRDERGDNEQFF. DNA for the CDR3: TGTGCCATCAGGGATGAGCGGGGGGACAATGAGCAGTTCTTC.